This TCR beta chain comes out of a study of blood T cell repertoires in COVID-19. Study details: COVID-19 samples from acute and convalescent phases originated in the United States, Italy and Spain. The analysed material was cDNA or gDNA that came from T cells, B-cell-depleted T cells, or PBMCs.

Authors' data handling: Estimates of nucleated cell counts were drawn from the amplification of reference gene primers. The data were produced by immunoSEQ multiplex PCR, yet TCRdb's version contains in-frame clones alone and is incomplete. From that table come the V and J calls and clone size; the DNA was used to work out D and trimming. The table records approximately 87,000 clones, around 89% of them present only once. The CDR3 consists of 13 residues. The V segment lost 10 bases and the J segment 1 base; nucleotides outside the gene matches: 5. Germline loops: CDR1 ENHRY, CDR2 SYGVKD. The chain uses TRBV10-3 and TRBJ2-5; 8 positions agree with TRBD1. The clonotype was recovered from a man aged 65 to 79 with active or convalescent COVID-19. Sequences were obtained from peripheral blood. CDR3 bases: TGTGCCACCCTGGACAGGGCCCAAGAGACCCAGTACTTC. Encoded protein: CATLDRAQETQYF.